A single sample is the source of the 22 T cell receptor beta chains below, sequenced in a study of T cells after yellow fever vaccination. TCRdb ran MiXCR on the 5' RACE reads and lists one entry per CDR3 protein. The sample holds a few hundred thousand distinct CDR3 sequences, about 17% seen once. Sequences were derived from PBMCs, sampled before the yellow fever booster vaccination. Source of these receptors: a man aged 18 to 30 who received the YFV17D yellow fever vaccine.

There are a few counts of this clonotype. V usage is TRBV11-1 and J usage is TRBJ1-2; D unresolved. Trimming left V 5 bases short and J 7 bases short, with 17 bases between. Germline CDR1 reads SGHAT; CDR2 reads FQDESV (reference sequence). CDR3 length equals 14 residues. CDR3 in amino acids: CASSPTSVFRGYTF. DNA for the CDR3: TGTGCCAGCAGCCCGACGTCAGTATTCCGTGGCTACACCTTC. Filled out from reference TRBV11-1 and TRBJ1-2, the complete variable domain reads EAEVAQSPRYKITEKSQAVAFWCDPISGHATLYWYRQILGQGPELLVQFQDESVVDDSQLPKDRFSAERLKGVDSTLKIQPAELGDSAMYLCASSPTSVFRGYTFGSGTRLTVV.

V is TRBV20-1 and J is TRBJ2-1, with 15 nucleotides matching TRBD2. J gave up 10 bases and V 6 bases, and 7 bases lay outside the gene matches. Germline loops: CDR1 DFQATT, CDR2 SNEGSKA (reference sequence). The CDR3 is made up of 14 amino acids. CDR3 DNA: TGCAGTGCCACCGGGACTAGCGGGGGGTGGGAGCAGTTCTTC. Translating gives CSATGTSGGWEQFF.

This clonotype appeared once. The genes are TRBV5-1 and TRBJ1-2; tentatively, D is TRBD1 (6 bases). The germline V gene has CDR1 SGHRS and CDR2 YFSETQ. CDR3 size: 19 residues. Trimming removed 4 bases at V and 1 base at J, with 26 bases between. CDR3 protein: CASSPLILRGESINYGYTF. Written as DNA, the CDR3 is TGCGCCAGCAGCCCACTGATATTAAGGGGGGAGTCTATTAACTATGGCTACACCTTC.

The CDR3 loop reads CAREISGANVLTF. As DNA, the CDR3 is TGTGCCCGGGAGATCTCTGGGGCCAACGTCCTGACTTTC. The rearrangement joins TRBV30 to TRBJ2-6; TRBD2 is a possible D gene (6 bases). The CDR3 has 13 residues. V lost 8 bases and J lost 0, with 8 bases in between. Germline CDR1 reads GTSNPN; CDR2 reads SVGIG (reference sequence). Drawing the rest from reference TRBV30 and TRBJ2-6, the complete variable domain is SQTIHQWPATLVQPVGSPLSLECTVEGTSNPNLYWYRQAAGRGLQLLFYSVGIGQISSEVPQNLSASRPQDRQFILSSKKLLLSDSGFYLCAREISGANVLTFGAGSRLTVL.

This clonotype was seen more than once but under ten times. DNA for the CDR3: TGTGCCAGCAGCTGGGCCTCCGCCGGGCGTAACTATGGCTACACCTTC. Protein: CASSWASAGRNYGYTF. The chain couples TRBV6-5 to TRBJ1-2; the D is unclear. There are 16 residues in the CDR3. Trimming took off 6 bases at V and 1 base at J, with 18 bases between the two ends. Germline CDR1 MNHEY, CDR2 SVGAGI.

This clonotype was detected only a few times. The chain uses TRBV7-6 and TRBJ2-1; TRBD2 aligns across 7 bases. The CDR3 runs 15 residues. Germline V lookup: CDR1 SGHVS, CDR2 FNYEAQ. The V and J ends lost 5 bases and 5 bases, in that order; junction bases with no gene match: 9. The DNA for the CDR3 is TGTGCCAGCAGCGCGATGACTAGCCGAAACAATGAGCAGTTCTTC. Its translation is CASSAMTSRNNEQFF. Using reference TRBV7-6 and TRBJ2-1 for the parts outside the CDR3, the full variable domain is GAGVSQSPRYKVTKRGQDVALRCDPISGHVSLYWYRQALGQGPEFLTYFNYEAQQDKSGLPNDRFSAERPEGSISTLTIQRTEQRDSAMYRCASSAMTSRNNEQFFGPGTRLTVL.

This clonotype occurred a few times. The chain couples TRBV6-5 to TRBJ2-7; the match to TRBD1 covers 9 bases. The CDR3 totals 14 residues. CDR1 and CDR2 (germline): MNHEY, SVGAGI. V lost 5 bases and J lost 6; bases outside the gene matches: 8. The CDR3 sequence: CASSTRTGAIEQYV. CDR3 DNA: TGTGCCAGCAGTACTAGGACAGGGGCGATCGAGCAGTACGTC.

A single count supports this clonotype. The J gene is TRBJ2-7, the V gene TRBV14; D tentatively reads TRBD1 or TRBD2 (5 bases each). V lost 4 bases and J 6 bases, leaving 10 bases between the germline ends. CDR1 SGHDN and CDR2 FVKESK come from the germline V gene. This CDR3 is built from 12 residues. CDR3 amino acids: CASSLRGGEQYF. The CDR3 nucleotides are TGTGCCAGCAGCCTACGGGGCGGCGAGCAGTACTTC.

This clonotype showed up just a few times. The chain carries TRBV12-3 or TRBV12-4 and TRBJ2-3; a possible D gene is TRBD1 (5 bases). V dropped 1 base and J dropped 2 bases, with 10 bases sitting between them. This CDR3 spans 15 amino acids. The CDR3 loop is CASSLGGQPTDTQYF. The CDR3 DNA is TGTGCCAGCAGTTTAGGAGGACAACCCACAGATACGCAGTATTTT.

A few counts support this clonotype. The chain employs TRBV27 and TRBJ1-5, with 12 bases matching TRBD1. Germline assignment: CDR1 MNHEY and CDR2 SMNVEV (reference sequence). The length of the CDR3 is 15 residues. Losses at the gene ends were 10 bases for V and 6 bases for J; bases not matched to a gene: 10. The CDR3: CATKPGQGASQPQHF. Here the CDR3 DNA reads TGTGCCACGAAACCGGGACAGGGGGCATCTCAGCCCCAGCATTTT.

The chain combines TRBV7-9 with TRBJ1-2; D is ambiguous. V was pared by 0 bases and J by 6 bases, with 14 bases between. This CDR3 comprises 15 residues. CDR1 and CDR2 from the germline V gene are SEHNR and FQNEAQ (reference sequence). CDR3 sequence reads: CASSLAPVDRHGYTF. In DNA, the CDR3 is TGTGCCAGCAGCTTAGCGCCGGTAGACCGGCATGGCTACACCTTC.

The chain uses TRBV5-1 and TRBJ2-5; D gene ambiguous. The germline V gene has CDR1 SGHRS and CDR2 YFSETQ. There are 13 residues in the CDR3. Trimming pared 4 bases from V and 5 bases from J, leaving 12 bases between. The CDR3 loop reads CASSEQQVETQYF. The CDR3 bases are TGCGCCAGCAGCGAACAACAAGTGGAGACCCAGTACTTC.

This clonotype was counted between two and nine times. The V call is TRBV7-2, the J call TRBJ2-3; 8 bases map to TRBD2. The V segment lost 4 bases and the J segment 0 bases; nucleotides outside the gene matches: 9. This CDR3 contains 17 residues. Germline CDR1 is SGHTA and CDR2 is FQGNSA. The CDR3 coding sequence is TGTGCCAGCAGCTCCGGGGTTGGCGGGGGGAGCACAGATACGCAGTATTTT. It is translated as CASSSGVGGGSTDTQYF.

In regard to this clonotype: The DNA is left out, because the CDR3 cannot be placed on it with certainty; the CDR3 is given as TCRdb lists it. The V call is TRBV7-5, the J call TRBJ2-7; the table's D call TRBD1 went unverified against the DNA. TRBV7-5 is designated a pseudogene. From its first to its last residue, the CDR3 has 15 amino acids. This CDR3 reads CISVPEARYRGEQYF.

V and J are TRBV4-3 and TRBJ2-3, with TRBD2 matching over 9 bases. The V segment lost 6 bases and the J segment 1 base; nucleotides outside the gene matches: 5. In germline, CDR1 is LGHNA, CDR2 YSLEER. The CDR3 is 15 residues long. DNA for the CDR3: TGCGCCAGCAGTGCAGCGGGGGGCGGCACAGATACGCAGTATTTT. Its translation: CASSAAGGGTDTQYF.

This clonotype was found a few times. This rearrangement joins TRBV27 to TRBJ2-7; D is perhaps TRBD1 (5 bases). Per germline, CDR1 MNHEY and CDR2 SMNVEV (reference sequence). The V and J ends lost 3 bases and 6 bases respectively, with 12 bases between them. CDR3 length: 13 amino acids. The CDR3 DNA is TGTGCCAGCAGTTTTAGGCAGGGTGGCGAGCAGTACGTC. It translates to CASSFRQGGEQYV.

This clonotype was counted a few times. Written as DNA, the CDR3 is TGTGCCAGCAGCGAAGTAGGGGCTTGGCAAGAGACCCAGTACTTC. It encodes CASSEVGAWQETQYF. This chain joins TRBV7-8 and TRBJ2-5; possible D gene TRBD1, 5 bases. Germline V gene data show CDR1 as SGHVS and CDR2 as FQNEAQ. The CDR3 runs 15 residues. V was trimmed by 5 bases and J by 2 bases, leaving 15 bases between them.

CDR3: CASSLRESYNEQFF. CDR3 DNA: TGTGCCAGCAGTTTGCGAGAGTCCTACAATGAGCAGTTCTTC. The J gene is TRBJ2-1, the V gene TRBV12-3 or TRBV12-4; D not resolved. The CDR3 has 14 amino acids. V was trimmed by 3 bases and J by 1 base, leaving 7 bases between them.

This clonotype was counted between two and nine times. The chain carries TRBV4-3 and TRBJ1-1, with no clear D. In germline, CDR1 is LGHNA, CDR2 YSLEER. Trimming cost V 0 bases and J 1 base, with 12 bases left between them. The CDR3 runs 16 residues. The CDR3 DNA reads TGCGCCAGCAGCCAAGACCCTTTAGGCAAGAACACTGAAGCTTTCTTT. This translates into CASSQDPLGKNTEAFF.

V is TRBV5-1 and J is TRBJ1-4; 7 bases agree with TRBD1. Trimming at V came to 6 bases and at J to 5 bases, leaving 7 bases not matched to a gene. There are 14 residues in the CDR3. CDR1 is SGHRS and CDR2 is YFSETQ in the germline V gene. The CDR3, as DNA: TGCGCCAGCACCCGGGACAGTACGAATGAAAAACTGTTTTTT. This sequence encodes CASTRDSTNEKLFF.

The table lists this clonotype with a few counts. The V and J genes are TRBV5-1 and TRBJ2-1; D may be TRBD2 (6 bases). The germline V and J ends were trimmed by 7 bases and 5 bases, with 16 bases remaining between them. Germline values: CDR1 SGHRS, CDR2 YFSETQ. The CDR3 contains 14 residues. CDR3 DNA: TGCGCCAGCCCGGAGGCGGGGAAAGACAATGAGCAGTTCTTC. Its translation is CASPEAGKDNEQFF.

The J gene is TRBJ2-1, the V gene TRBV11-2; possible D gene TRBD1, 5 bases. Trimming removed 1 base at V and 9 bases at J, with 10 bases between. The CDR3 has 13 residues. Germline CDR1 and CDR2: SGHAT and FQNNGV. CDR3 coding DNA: TGTGCCAGCAGCTTAGCAGGGAAGTTTGAGCAGTTCTTC. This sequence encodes CASSLAGKFEQFF.